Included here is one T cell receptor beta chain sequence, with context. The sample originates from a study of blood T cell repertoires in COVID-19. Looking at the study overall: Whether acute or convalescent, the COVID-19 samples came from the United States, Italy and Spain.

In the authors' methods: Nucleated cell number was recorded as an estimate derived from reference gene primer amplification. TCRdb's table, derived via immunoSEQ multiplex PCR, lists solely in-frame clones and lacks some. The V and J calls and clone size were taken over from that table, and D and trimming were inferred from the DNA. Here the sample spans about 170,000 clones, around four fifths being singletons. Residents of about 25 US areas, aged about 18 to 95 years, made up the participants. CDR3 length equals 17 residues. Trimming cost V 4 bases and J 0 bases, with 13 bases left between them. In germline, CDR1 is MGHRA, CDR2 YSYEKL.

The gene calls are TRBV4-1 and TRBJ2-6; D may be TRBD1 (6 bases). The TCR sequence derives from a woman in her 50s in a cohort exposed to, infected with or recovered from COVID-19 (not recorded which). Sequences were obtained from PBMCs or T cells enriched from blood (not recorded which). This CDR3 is CASSPSGTSSGANVLTF. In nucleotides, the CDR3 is TGCGCCAGCAGCCCATCCGGGACAAGCTCTGGGGCCAACGTCCTGACTTTC.